These 3 T cell receptor beta chains were sequenced from one sample in a study of glioma-infiltrating T cells (dated by TCRdb to 2016 to 2018). The listed sequencing device is Illumina MiSeq. The iRepertoire nested amplicon-rescue multiplex PCR (arm-PCR) platform was used to amplify TCR alpha and beta CDR3 regions from RNA. TCRdb passed the public sequencing reads through fastp at Q25 and MiXCR, retaining productive beta sequences. Every entry covers one CDR3 protein and lists the most common genes and DNA from its rows. The sample yields approximately 400,000 distinct CDR3 sequences; less than 50% were counted once. Around 11% of the sample is in the top ten clones. Sequenced material: glioma tissue, nonneoplastic brain tissue, or PBMCs (not recorded which). The origin of the receptors is a human donor with low-grade glioma or glioblastoma, undergoing nonglioma brain surgery, or in good health (not recorded which).

The chain joins TRBV2 to TRBJ1-2; possibly TRBD1 for D (6 bases). Trimming cost V 5 bases and J 4 bases, with 14 bases left between them. Looked up from germline, CDR1 is SNHLY and CDR2 is FYNNEI. The CDR3 is made up of 14 amino acids. DNA for the CDR3: TGTGCCAGCAGTTTTCGGACAGCCTCCTATGGCTACACCTTC. Its protein is CASSFRTASYGYTF. The full variable domain, with the rest looked up from reference TRBV2 and TRBJ1-2, is EPEVTQTPSHQVTQMGQEVILRCVPISNHLYFYWYRQILGQKVEFLVSFYNNEISEKSEIFDDQFSVERPDGSNFTLKIRSTKLEDSAMYFCASSFRTASYGYTFGSGTRLTVV.

The V call is TRBV20-1, the J call TRBJ2-1; 8 nucleotides match TRBD1. The trim removed 5 bases at V and 7 bases at J, leaving 16 bases unmatched. There are 16 residues in the CDR3. The germline gives CDR1 DFQATT, CDR2 SNEGSKA (reference sequence). The CDR3 reads CSAQPVDRGWGNEQFF. The CDR3 DNA reads TGCAGTGCTCAGCCCGTCGACAGGGGATGGGGGAATGAGCAGTTCTTC.

Of note for this clonotype: A much larger clone differs by one base, so this may be a read error. The rearrangement uses TRBV25-1 and TRBJ2-1; D not certain. V was clipped by 4 bases and J by 10 bases, with 8 bases between them. The CDR3 loop spans 11 amino acids. The germline V gene has CDR1 MGHDK and CDR2 SYGVNS. Written as DNA, the CDR3 is TGTGCCAGCAGTGGATACCGGGAGCAGTTCTTC. Translation: CASSGYREQFF. Drawing the rest from reference TRBV25-1 and TRBJ2-1, the complete variable domain is EADIYQTPRYLVIGTGKKITLECSQTMGHDKMYWYQQDPGMELHLIHYSYGVNSTEKGDLSSESTVSRIRTEHFPLTLESARPSHTSQYLCASSGYREQFFGPGTRLTVL.